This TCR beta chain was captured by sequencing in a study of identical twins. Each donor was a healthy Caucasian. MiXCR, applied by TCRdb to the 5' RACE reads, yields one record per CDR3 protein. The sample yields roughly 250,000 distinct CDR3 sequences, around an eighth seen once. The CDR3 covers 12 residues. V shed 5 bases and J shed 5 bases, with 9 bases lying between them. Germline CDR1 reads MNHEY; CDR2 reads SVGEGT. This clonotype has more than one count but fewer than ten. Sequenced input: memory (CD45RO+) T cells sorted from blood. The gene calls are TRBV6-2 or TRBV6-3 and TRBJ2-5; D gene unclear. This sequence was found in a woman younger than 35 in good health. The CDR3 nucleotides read TGTGCCAGCAGTCTACCCCCGGAGACCCAGTACTTC. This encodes CASSLPPETQYF.